The 4 T cell receptor beta chains presented below share a single source sample, sequenced in a study of T cells after yellow fever vaccination (dated by TCRdb to the late 2010s). The library was prepared using 5' RACE. The sequencing machine was an Illumina NovaSeq 6000. Through fastp at Q25 and MiXCR, TCRdb rebuilt clones from the public reads, retaining in-frame beta chains. Identical CDR3 protein sequences are pooled into one entry, listed with their most common genes and DNA. The sample yields over 300,000 distinct CDR3 sequences; 3% to 4.5% were counted once. Less than 25% of the sample is held by the ten biggest clonotypes. The sample's treatment or condition label is to be understood as: live attenuated yellow fever vaccine strain. The source material was PBMCs, sampled on the day of the yellow fever booster vaccination. The receptors derive from a man between 18 and 35 years old who received the YFV17D yellow fever vaccine.

The chain has TRBV4-1 and TRBJ1-2; D may be TRBD1 (5 bases). This CDR3 is built from 14 residues. Trimming pared 4 bases from V and 6 bases from J, leaving 15 bases between. The germline gives CDR1 MGHRA, CDR2 YSYEKL. Here the CDR3 DNA reads TGCGCCAGCAGCCCAATGGGGTCCAGGGATGGCTACACCTTC. Translation gives CASSPMGSRDGYTF.

This clonotype was counted only a few times. The V call is TRBV4-1, the J call TRBJ2-2; a weak D match, TRBD1 (5 bases). This CDR3 is 16 amino acids long. Between the trimmed V and J ends, which lost 3 bases and 5 bases, there was a span of 16 bases. Germline V gives CDR1 MGHRA, CDR2 YSYEKL. CDR3 protein: CASSQFGPKGTGELFF. The CDR3 DNA sequence: TGCGCCAGCAGCCAGTTCGGACCCAAGGGGACCGGGGAGCTGTTTTTT.

This clonotype has at least ten counts. The chain joins TRBV12-3 or TRBV12-4 to TRBJ1-4; D perhaps matches TRBD1 (5 bases). This CDR3 has 15 amino acids. Between the trimmed V and J ends, which lost 3 bases and 0 bases, there was a span of 8 bases. CDR3 DNA: TGTGCCAGCAGTTTTTCGGGGGCAACTAATGAAAAACTGTTTTTT. It encodes CASSFSGATNEKLFF.

There are many counts of this clonotype. For the CDR3, the DNA is TGTGCCAGCAGCACAAGGGACAGCTCCTATGAAAAACTGTTTTTT. This translates into CASSTRDSSYEKLFF. The chain has TRBV11-2 and TRBJ1-4; 7 bases map to TRBD1. The CDR3 consists of 15 residues. Germline lookup yields CDR1 SGHAT and CDR2 FQNNGV. With V trimmed by 5 bases and J by 6 bases, 9 bases remained unmatched.